The rows below give T cell receptor beta chains drawn from one sample of a study of shared clonotypes between healthy human individuals. Repertoires were generated with immunoSEQ multiplex PCR, while TCRdb's copy carries only in-frame clones and drops some. The sample shows about half a million clones, around 73% of them seen only once. The sequencing sample was made of PBMCs. These receptor sequences come from a woman aged 35 to 49 in good health. Some clones in this sample may be carry-over from other donors' samples. Each CDR3 is given with its conserved first and last residue. D genes are given only for firm matches. Size is omitted from some rows. Given values are once, few, many or a class for expanded clones.

>TRBV7-9|NA|TRBJ1-5|13|NA
TGTGCCAGCAGCCGAGAGAGCAATCAGCCCCAGCATTTT
CASSRESNQPQHF
>TRBV4-1|NA|TRBJ1-1|16|few
TGCGCCAGCAGCCAAGTAGACCTTGTTAGCGGACGGGAAGCTTTCTTT
CASSQVDLVSGREAFF
>TRBV15|TRBD1|TRBJ1-2|13|NA
TGTGCCACCAGCAGGGGGACAGGCTATGGCTACACCTTC
CATSRGTGYGYTF
>TRBV2|NA|TRBJ2-1|13|NA
TGTGCCAGCAGTCATCAGGAATACAATGAGCAGTTCTTC
CASSHQEYNEQFF
>TRBV2|TRBD1|TRBJ1-2|13|NA
TGTGCCAGCAGGACAGGGGGAGACTATGGCTACACCTTC
CASRTGGDYGYTF
>TRBV27|NA|TRBJ2-7|15|NA
TGTGCCAGCAGTTTACCGAGCGGAGCCCCCTACGAGCAGTACTTC
CASSLPSGAPYEQYF
>TRBV7-2|NA|TRBJ2-4|15|NA
TGTGCCAGCAGCTTAGTTCTCGGGGTCAAAAACATTCAGTACTTC
CASSLVLGVKNIQYF
>TRBV18|NA|TRBJ2-5|13|NA
TGTGCCAGCTCCGAGGACGTGCAAGAGACCCAGTACTTC
CASSEDVQETQYF
>TRBV4-2|NA|TRBJ2-7|17|NA
TGTGCCAGCAGCCAAGTTAGTACTGACTCGCCGTTTCGGGAGCAGTACTTC
CASSQVSTDSPFREQYF
>TRBV7-8|TRBD1|TRBJ1-4|15|once
TGTGCCAGCAGCGCTGCGGGGACAGGGACTGAAAAACTGTTTTTT
CASSAAGTGTEKLFF
>TRBV27|NA|TRBJ1-4|16|NA
TGTGCCAGCAGTCCCTCCTACAGTGCAACTAATGAAAAACTGTTTTTT
CASSPSYSATNEKLFF
>TRBV7-2|NA|TRBJ2-3|14|NA
TGTGCCAGCAGCTCACTAGAGCCCACAGATACGCAGTATTTT
CASSSLEPTDTQYF
>TRBV7-8|TRBD2|TRBJ2-1|16|NA
TGTGCCAGCAGGGTTGGGGGTAGCGGGTCCTACAATGAGCAGTTCTTC
CASRVGGSGSYNEQFF
>TRBV6-5|NA|TRBJ1-2|13|once
TGTGCCAGTGCGGATTACAGGGACTATGGCTACACCTTC
CASADYRDYGYTF
>TRBV18|NA|TRBJ2-7|11|NA
TGTGCCAGCTCCCCGGGTGGCGAGCAGTACTTC
CASSPGGEQYF
>TRBV6-1|NA|TRBJ2-5|12|once
TGTGCCAGCACCCCGGCGGAGGAGACCCAGTACTTC
CASTPAEETQYF
>TRBV29-1|TRBD1|TRBJ2-4|12|NA
TGCAGCGTTGGGACAGGGGGCGACATTCAGTACTTC
CSVGTGGDIQYF
>TRBV5-1|NA|TRBJ1-1|14|NA
TGCGCCAGCAGTGGCGGAGATGCAGACACTGAAGCTTTCTTT
CASSGGDADTEAFF
>TRBV27|TRBD1|TRBJ2-3|15|few
TGTGCCAGCAGTTTTCAGACAGGGGGTTCAGATACGCAGTATTTT
CASSFQTGGSDTQYF
>TRBV11-1|NA|TRBJ2-3|19|NA
TGTGCCAGCAGCAGGGACACACTTCGACTAGTCCCTAGCACAGATACGCAGTATTTT
CASSRDTLRLVPSTDTQYF
>TRBV14|NA|TRBJ1-4|16|once
TGTGCCAGCAGCCAAGGACCCGGGTCCGGAGTGGAAAAACTGTTTTTT
CASSQGPGSGVEKLFF
>TRBV5-1|NA|TRBJ1-4|14|NA
TGCGCCAGCAGCCCGACAGGAATTGATGAAAAACTGTTTTTT
CASSPTGIDEKLFF
>TRBV7-3|TRBD1|TRBJ2-5|13|few
TGTGCCAGCAGCGTATACAGGGGAGAGACCCAGTACTTC
CASSVYRGETQYF
>TRBV19|NA|TRBJ1-1|13|few
TGTGCCAGTAGTTTCGGACAGCTTACTGAAGCTTTCTTT
CASSFGQLTEAFF
>TRBV27|NA|TRBJ1-5|13|NA
TGTGCCAGCGGCCGGACGGGGAATCAGCCCCAGCATTTT
CASGRTGNQPQHF
>TRBV7-8|TRBD2|TRBJ2-3|16|NA
TGTGCCAGCAGCAAGCGGGGGGCGGAGCCCCAAGATACGCAGTATTTT
CASSKRGAEPQDTQYF
>TRBV25-1|TRBD1|TRBJ1-1|15|NA
TGTGCCAGCAGTGAGCGGACAGGGGAGGACACTGAAGCTTTCTTT
CASSERTGEDTEAFF
>TRBV4-2|NA|TRBJ1-1|15|NA
TGTGCCAGCAGCCAAGCGTTCAGGGTGAACACTGAAGCTTTCTTT
CASSQAFRVNTEAFF
>TRBV9|NA|TRBJ2-5|14|NA
TGTGCCAGCAGCGTAACTGGAGTAGCGGAGACCCAGTACTTC
CASSVTGVAETQYF
>TRBV28|TRBD2|TRBJ2-2|14|NA
TGTGCCATTAACCAACCGGGAGGGCCCGGGGAGCTGTTTTTT
CAINQPGGPGELFF
>TRBV29-1|NA|TRBJ2-5|12|NA
TGCAGCGTTGAAGGGACACAAGAGACCCAGTACTTC
CSVEGTQETQYF
>TRBV11-1|NA|TRBJ1-4|13|NA
TGTGCCAGCAGCGCGCCAGGGGCGGAAAAACTGTTTTTT
CASSAPGAEKLFF
>TRBV5-4|NA|TRBJ1-3|15|NA
TGTGCCAGCAGTTTATCGACAGGCTCTGGAAACACCATATATTTT
CASSLSTGSGNTIYF
>TRBV27|TRBD1|TRBJ2-1|19|NA
TGTGCCAGCAGTTTAGTCGGGACAGGGGGCCAGAGCTCCTACAATGAGCAGTTCTTC
CASSLVGTGGQSSYNEQFF
>TRBV9|TRBD1|TRBJ2-2|15|NA
TGTGCCAGCAGCGTAGGGGGACAGTTCACCGGGGAGCTGTTTTTT
CASSVGGQFTGELFF
>TRBV5-1|TRBD1|TRBJ2-7|17|NA
TGCGCCAGCAGCCCTCAGGGTATTGGGACAGGGACCTACGAGCAGTACTTC
CASSPQGIGTGTYEQYF
>TRBV6-5|NA|TRBJ2-2|14|NA
TGTGCCAGCAGTTACGTAGGCAGCACCGGGGAGCTGTTTTTT
CASSYVGSTGELFF
>TRBV7-9|NA|TRBJ2-7|15|NA
TGTGCCAGCAGCTTGGCCGTGGGTGTCGTCTACGAGCAGTACTTC
CASSLAVGVVYEQYF
>TRBV6-5|NA|TRBJ2-3|13|few
TGTGCCAGCACCAATCCACCCGGAGATACGCAGTATTTT
CASTNPPGDTQYF
>TRBV4-1|NA|TRBJ1-1|17|once
TGCGCCAGCAGCCAAGGCAGGATGTTGTCCCACCGACCTGAAGCTTTCTTT
CASSQGRMLSHRPEAFF
>TRBV11-2|NA|TRBJ1-1|17|once
TGTGCCAGCAGCCCTCCGGCAGGGGAGGTGGTGAACACTGAAGCTTTCTTT
CASSPPAGEVVNTEAFF
>TRBV6-5|NA|TRBJ2-7|15|NA
TGTGCCAGCAGTCCGTCTCGGGGACGCTCCTACGAGCAGTACTTC
CASSPSRGRSYEQYF
>TRBV27|TRBD2|TRBJ2-1|14|NA
TGTGCCAGCCGACTAGCGGGGGCCGGGAATGAGCAGTTCTTC
CASRLAGAGNEQFF
>TRBV10-3|NA|TRBJ2-3|14|NA
TGTGCCATCAGTGTGGGGGCGGGCGCAGATACGCAGTATTTT
CAISVGAGADTQYF
>TRBV4-1|NA|TRBJ1-1|12|NA
TGCGCCAGCAGCCAAGACGGGCCACCCGCTTTCTTT
CASSQDGPPAFF
>TRBV27|NA|TRBJ1-2|13|many
TGTGCCAGCAGGGGGGTGAGCCCAGGTGGCTACACCTTC
CASRGVSPGGYTF
>TRBV7-2|TRBD2|TRBJ2-1|16|NA
TGTGCCAGCAGCTCCGGGGGGACTAGCGGCCACAATGAGCAGTTCTTC
CASSSGGTSGHNEQFF
>TRBV7-2|NA|TRBJ2-3|16|few
TGTGCCAGCAGCCTTTTCGCGGAGGGCCCGTCAGATACGCAGTATTTT
CASSLFAEGPSDTQYF
>TRBV6-5|NA|TRBJ1-5|12|NA
TGTGCCAGCAGACTTGACGCTCAGCCCCAGCATTTT
CASRLDAQPQHF
>TRBV5-1|NA|TRBJ1-2|15|NA
TGCGCCAGCAGCTTGAACACAGGGCCAGGCTATGGCTACACCTTC
CASSLNTGPGYGYTF
>TRBV19|NA|TRBJ1-5|16|NA
TGTGCCAGTAGTATAGGGTCCCAGGGACCTAATCAGCCCCAGCATTTT
CASSIGSQGPNQPQHF
>TRBV18|NA|TRBJ1-2|18|once
TGTGCCAGCTCACGTTCTAAGCGGTTACCAGGGGATATCTATGGCTACACCTTC
CASSRSKRLPGDIYGYTF
>TRBV30|NA|TRBJ2-3|14|NA
TGTGCCTGGAGGGTGGGTCCCAGGGGGGGTACGCAGTATTTT
CAWRVGPRGGTQYF